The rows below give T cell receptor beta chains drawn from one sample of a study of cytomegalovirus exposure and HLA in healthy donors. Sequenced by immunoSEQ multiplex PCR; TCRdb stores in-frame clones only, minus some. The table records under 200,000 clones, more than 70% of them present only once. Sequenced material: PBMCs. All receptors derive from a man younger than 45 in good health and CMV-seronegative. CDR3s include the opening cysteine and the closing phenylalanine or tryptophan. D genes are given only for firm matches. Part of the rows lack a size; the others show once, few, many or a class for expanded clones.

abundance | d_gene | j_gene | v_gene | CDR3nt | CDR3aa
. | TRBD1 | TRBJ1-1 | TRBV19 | TGTGCCAGTAGTCCTGACAGGGAAACTAACACTGAAGCTTTCTTT | CASSPDRETNTEAFF
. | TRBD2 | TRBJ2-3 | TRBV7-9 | TGTGCCAGCAACCGGCGGGAGTCCCGCACAGATACGCAGTATTTT | CASNRRESRTDTQYF
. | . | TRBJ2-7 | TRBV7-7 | TGTGCCAGCAGCTTAAAATTGGGGACAGAGCAGTACTTC | CASSLKLGTEQYF
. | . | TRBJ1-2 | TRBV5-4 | TGTGCCAGCAGCTTGGAGGGGGACGATGGCTACACCTTC | CASSLEGDDGYTF
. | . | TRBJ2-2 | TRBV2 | TGTGCCAGCGATCCCGGACTACTAACCGGGGAGCTGTTTTTT | CASDPGLLTGELFF
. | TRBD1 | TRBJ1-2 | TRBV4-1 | TGCGCCAGCAGCTTCGAACGGACAGGGCAACTTTCCTATGGCTACACCTTC | CASSFERTGQLSYGYTF
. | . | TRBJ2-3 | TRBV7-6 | TGTGCCAGCAGCTTATGGGCCCGAGACAGCACAGATACGCAGTATTTT | CASSLWARDSTDTQYF
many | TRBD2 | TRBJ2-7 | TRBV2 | TGTGCCAGCACCAGGACTAGCGGGATGCACGAGCAGTACTTC | CASTRTSGMHEQYF
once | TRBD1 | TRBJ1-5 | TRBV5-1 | TGCGCCAGCAGCCCGGACAGGCCTGATCAGCCCCAGCATTTT | CASSPDRPDQPQHF
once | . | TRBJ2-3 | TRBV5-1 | TGCGCCAGCAGCCCGGACAGATTCACAGATACGCAGTATTTT | CASSPDRFTDTQYF
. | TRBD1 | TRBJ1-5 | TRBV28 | TGTGCCAGCAGTATCCCGACAGGGGGAGTTATTCAGCCCCAGCATTTT | CASSIPTGGVIQPQHF
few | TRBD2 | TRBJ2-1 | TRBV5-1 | TGCGCCAGCAGCTTGGTCGCGGGGGGGCTCTACAATGAGCAGTTCTTC | CASSLVAGGLYNEQFF
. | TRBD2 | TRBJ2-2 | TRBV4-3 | TGCGCCAGCAGCCACGCCTCGACTAGCGGGAGAAACACCGGGGAGCTGTTTTTT | CASSHASTSGRNTGELFF
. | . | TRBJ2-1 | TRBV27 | TGTGCCAGCAGCCAAACTAGAGGCAGTTACAATGAGCAGTTCTTC | CASSQTRGSYNEQFF
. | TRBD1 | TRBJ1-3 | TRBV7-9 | TGTGCCAGCAGCATCCGCCGGGACAGAGTTGGAAACACCATATATTTT | CASSIRRDRVGNTIYF
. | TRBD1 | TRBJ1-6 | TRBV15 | TGTGCCACCAGCAGCCAGGGGGGTACGAGCTCCTATAATTCACCCCTCCACTTT | CATSSQGGTSSYNSPLHF
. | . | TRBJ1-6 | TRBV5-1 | TGCGCCAGCAGCTTGGAGGGGCAGGGGAATTCACCCCTCCACTTT | CASSLEGQGNSPLHF
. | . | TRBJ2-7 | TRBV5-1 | TGCGCCAGCAGCCCGGTTATGAGCGCTCGCGAGCAGTACTTC | CASSPVMSAREQYF
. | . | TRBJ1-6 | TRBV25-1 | TGTGCCAGCAGTCCTCTTAGCTCCTATAATTCACCCCTCCACTTT | CASSPLSSYNSPLHF
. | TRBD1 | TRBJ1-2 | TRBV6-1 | TGTGCCAGCAGTGGTAAACCCGAGGGCAGGGGGCGAGTCTTGGACTATGGCTACACCTTC | CASSGKPEGRGRVLDYGYTF
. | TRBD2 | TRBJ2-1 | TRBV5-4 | TGTGCCAGCAGCTTCGGACTAGCGGGGGACAATGAGCAGTTCTTC | CASSFGLAGDNEQFF
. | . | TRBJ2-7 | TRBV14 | TGTGCCAGCAGCCAAGATTCAGGCTACGAGCAGTACTTC | CASSQDSGYEQYF
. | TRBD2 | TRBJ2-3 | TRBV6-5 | TGTGCCAGCATGTCTAGCGGGAGAGGTGAGACGCAGTATTTT | CASMSSGRGETQYF
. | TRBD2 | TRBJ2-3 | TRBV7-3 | TGTGCCAGCAGCTTATCCGCTAGCGGGCGCACAGATACGCAGTATTTT | CASSLSASGRTDTQYF
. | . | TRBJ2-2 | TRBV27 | TGTGCCAGCAGTCCGACACCAGCCGGGGAGCTGTTTTTT | CASSPTPAGELFF
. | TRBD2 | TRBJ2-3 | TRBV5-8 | TGTGCCAGCAGCTTGGCCGCGGCTAGCGGGAGCACAGATACGCAGTATTTT | CASSLAAASGSTDTQYF
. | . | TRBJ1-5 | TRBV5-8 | TGTGCCAGCAGCTTGGACAGGGTTAGCAATCAGCCCCAGCATTTT | CASSLDRVSNQPQHF
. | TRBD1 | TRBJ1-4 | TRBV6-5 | TGTGCCAGCAGTTACTCCCCGGGACAGGGAAAACTGTTTTTT | CASSYSPGQGKLFF
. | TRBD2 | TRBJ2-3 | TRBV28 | TGTGCCAGCAGAAGACTAGCGGGGGCAACAGATACGCAGTATTTT | CASRRLAGATDTQYF
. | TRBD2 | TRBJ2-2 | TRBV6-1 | TGTGCCAGCAGTGAAGCCCCGGGGGGGGTGATCACCGGGGAGCTGTTTTTT | CASSEAPGGVITGELFF
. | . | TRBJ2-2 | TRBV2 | TGTGCCAGCGCCCTCCTTACCACAGGAACCGGGGAGCTGTTTTTT | CASALLTTGTGELFF
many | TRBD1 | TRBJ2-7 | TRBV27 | TGTGCCAGCAGTACAAATCGGGGACAGGGTAACGAGCAGTACTTC | CASSTNRGQGNEQYF
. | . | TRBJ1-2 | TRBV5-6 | TGTGCCAGCAGCTCGAGACATTTAGGGGGCTATGGCTACACCTTC | CASSSRHLGGYGYTF
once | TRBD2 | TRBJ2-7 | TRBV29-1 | TGCAGCGTGAGCGGGAGTTCCTACGAGCAGTACTTC | CSVSGSSYEQYF
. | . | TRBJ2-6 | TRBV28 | TGTGCCAGCCGGTCCTCTGGGGCCAACGTCCTGACTTTC | CASRSSGANVLTF
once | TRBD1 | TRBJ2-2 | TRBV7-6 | TGTGCCAGCAGCCCTAAGACCGCCGGACAGGCAGCGAACACCGGGGAGCTGTTTTTT | CASSPKTAGQAANTGELFF
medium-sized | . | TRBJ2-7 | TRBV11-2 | TGTGCCAGCAGCCGCCGGGCTAGCGACCCCTCCTACGAGCAGTACTTC | CASSRRASDPSYEQYF
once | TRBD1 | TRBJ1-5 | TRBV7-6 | TGTGCCAGCAGTTCCCGGGCCGGACAGGATCAGCCCCAGCATTTT | CASSSRAGQDQPQHF
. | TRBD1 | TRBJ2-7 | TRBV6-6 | TGTGCCAGCAGTTCATCGACAGGGGGCGGATACGAGCAGTACTTC | CASSSSTGGGYEQYF
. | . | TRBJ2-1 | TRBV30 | TGTGCCTGGGGGGGCGGCAATGAGCAGTTCTTC | CAWGGGNEQFF
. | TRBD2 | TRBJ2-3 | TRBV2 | TGTGCCAGCACCTCGGGTAGCGGGGGCTTTAACACGGATACGCAGTATTTT | CASTSGSGGFNTDTQYF
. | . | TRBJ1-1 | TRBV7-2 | TGTGCCAGCAGCCGCCCCCACAGTCTGAACACTGAAGCTTTCTTT | CASSRPHSLNTEAFF
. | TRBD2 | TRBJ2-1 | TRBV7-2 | TGTGCCAGCAGCCCGAGAGCTTCACTAGCGGGCATCTACAATGAGCAGTTCTTC | CASSPRASLAGIYNEQFF